Listed below are T cell receptor beta chains from one sample, sequenced in a study of control samples from healthy donors and cancer patients. Clones were read by immunoSEQ multiplex PCR, and TCRdb kept only the in-frame ones, dropping some. The sample holds under 40,000 clones, 83% seen once. Specimen: PBMCs. These receptors all stem from a woman aged 60-75 years with lung cancer. CDR3s include the opening cysteine and the closing phenylalanine or tryptophan. Fields, in order: clone size, CDR3 length, J gene, D gene, V gene, CDR3 protein, CDR3 DNA. The D gene is left open where the match is weak. Clone sizes are given selectively: once, few, many, or a class where the clone is expanded.

. 17 TRBJ2-7 . TRBV5-1 CASSTRPQTADTYEQYF TGCGCCAGCAGCACTAGACCCCAGACAGCAGACACCTACGAGCAGTACTTC
large 12 TRBJ1-5 . TRBV12-3/TRBV12-4 CASTFRRQPQHF TGTGCCAGCACCTTCCGGAGGCAGCCCCAGCATTTT
. 11 TRBJ2-1 TRBD1 TRBV5-1 CASSLQGPQFF TGCGCCAGCAGCTTACAGGGGCCCCAGTTCTTC
. 14 TRBJ1-2 . TRBV19 CASSTRETNYGYTF TGTGCCAGTAGTACCCGGGAGACTAACTATGGCTACACCTTC
. 13 TRBJ1-1 . TRBV7-3 CASSLGTNTEAFF TGTGCCAGCAGCTTAGGGACAAACACTGAAGCTTTCTTT
. 15 TRBJ2-1 TRBD1 TRBV7-8 CASSRDRGLFNEQFF TGTGCCAGCAGCCGGGACAGGGGACTATTCAATGAGCAGTTCTTC
. 17 TRBJ1-1 TRBD1 TRBV5-4 CASSGAGQRSSNTEAFF TGTGCCAGCAGCGGGGCGGGACAGCGTTCCTCGAACACTGAAGCTTTCTTT
. 14 TRBJ2-5 TRBD1 TRBV6-1 CASSSTGVQETQYF TGTGCCAGCAGTTCGACAGGGGTCCAAGAGACCCAGTACTTC
. 17 TRBJ1-5 . TRBV27 CASSLSWLGDSNQPQHF TGTGCCAGCAGTTTATCCTGGTTAGGGGATAGCAATCAGCCCCAGCATTTT
. 13 TRBJ2-7 . TRBV19 CASTSDSSYEQYF TGTGCCAGTACCTCGGACAGTTCCTACGAGCAGTACTTC
once 15 TRBJ2-1 TRBD1 TRBV18 CASSPLGQGVNEQFF TGTGCCAGCTCACCTTTGGGACAGGGTGTTAATGAGCAGTTCTTC
. 13 TRBJ1-5 . TRBV5-1 CASSPGSNQPQHF TGCGCCAGCAGCCCTGGGAGCAATCAGCCCCAGCATTTT
. 13 TRBJ2-7 . TRBV2 CASSEAARGEQYF TGTGCCAGCAGTGAAGCCGCTCGGGGCGAGCAGTACTTC
few 12 TRBJ2-3 . TRBV6-2/TRBV6-3 CASSARGDTQYF TGTGCCAGCAGCGCCAGAGGAGATACGCAGTATTTT
. 15 TRBJ1-5 TRBD1 TRBV28 CASSHQGASNQPQHF TGTGCCAGCAGTCATCAGGGGGCGAGCAATCAGCCCCAGCATTTT
. 13 TRBJ2-3 . TRBV3-1/TRBV3-2 CASSQTFTDTQYF TGTGCCAGCAGCCAAACTTTCACAGATACGCAGTATTTT
. 13 TRBJ1-4 . TRBV6-5 CASSTDRSEKLFF TGTGCCAGCAGCACGGATCGTAGTGAAAAACTGTTTTTT
. 12 TRBJ2-7 . TRBV6-6 CASNLNAYEQYF TGTGCCAGCAATTTGAACGCCTACGAGCAGTACTTC
. 15 TRBJ2-7 . TRBV4-1 CASSQLNLRTYEQYF TGCGCCAGCAGCCAATTGAACCTTCGGACCTACGAGCAGTACTTC
. 13 TRBJ1-1 . TRBV7-9 CAAAGDWNTEAFF TGTGCCGCCGCGGGCGATTGGAACACTGAAGCTTTCTTT
. 15 TRBJ1-6 . TRBV7-9 CASSLKGTSNSPLHF TGTGCCAGCAGCTTGAAAGGGACGTCCAATTCACCCCTCCACTTT
. 15 TRBJ1-2 TRBD1 TRBV10-3 CAISEVRTGDYGYTF TGTGCCATCAGTGAGGTTCGGACAGGGGACTATGGCTACACCTTC
. 12 TRBJ2-1 . TRBV5-6 CASLNLGNEQFF TGTGCCAGCCTTAATTTGGGCAATGAGCAGTTCTTC
. 14 TRBJ1-5 . TRBV10-1 CASSQPGESQPQHF TGCGCCAGCAGCCAGCCGGGGGAGAGTCAGCCCCAGCATTTT
. 16 TRBJ1-4 . TRBV5-8 CASALGRATAREKLFF TGTGCCAGCGCCCTGGGGAGAGCTACCGCTAGGGAAAAACTGTTTTTT
. 16 TRBJ2-5 TRBD2 TRBV27 CASSPRTSGTQETQYF TGTGCCAGCAGTCCAAGGACTAGCGGGACTCAAGAGACCCAGTACTTC
once 21 TRBJ2-2 TRBD2 TRBV4-2 CASSQEASGRVIRANTGELFF TGTGCCAGCAGCCAAGAGGCTAGCGGGAGGGTTATTCGCGCGAACACCGGGGAGCTGTTTTTT
. 13 TRBJ2-1 . TRBV5-4 CASSLLTANEQFF TGTGCCAGCAGCTTGCTGACTGCCAATGAGCAGTTCTTC
. 14 TRBJ2-1 . TRBV6-5 CASSYKPGHNEQFF TGTGCCAGCAGTTATAAACCGGGGCACAATGAGCAGTTCTTC
. 13 TRBJ2-5 . TRBV24-1 CATSDLAGETQYF TGTGCCACCAGTGATTTGGCGGGGGAGACCCAGTACTTC
. 14 TRBJ2-7 . TRBV5-1 CASRAGTLSYEQYF TGCGCCAGCAGGGCCGGGACACTCTCCTACGAGCAGTACTTC
once 13 TRBJ1-1 . TRBV12-5 CASGLVVGGEAFF TGTGCTAGTGGTTTGGTAGTAGGAGGGGAAGCTTTCTTT
. 15 TRBJ2-1 TRBD2 TRBV9 CASSVSGGPDNEQFF TGTGCCAGCAGCGTAAGCGGGGGACCAGACAATGAGCAGTTCTTC
once 12 TRBJ1-5 . TRBV6-2/TRBV6-3 CASSYLTQPQHF TGTGCCAGCAGTTACTTGACACAGCCCCAGCATTTT
. 13 TRBJ2-5 . TRBV5-8 CASSLIYQETQYF TGTGCCAGCAGCTTGATATACCAAGAGACCCAGTACTTC
. 18 TRBJ1-3 . TRBV24-1 CATSDPEATGTSGNTIYF TGTGCCACCAGTGACCCCGAGGCTACAGGGACCTCTGGAAACACCATATATTTT
. 13 TRBJ2-7 TRBD2 TRBV5-1 CASSVAGAYEQYF TGCGCCAGCAGCGTCGCGGGGGCCTACGAGCAGTACTTC
. 16 TRBJ2-3 TRBD2 TRBV19 CASRGEGRDDTDTQYF TGTGCCAGTAGGGGGGAGGGCCGAGACGACACAGATACGCAGTATTTT
once 13 TRBJ2-1 . TRBV6-2/TRBV6-3 CASSYSSSHEQFF TGTGCCAGCAGTTACTCTAGTAGTCATGAGCAGTTCTTC
. 17 TRBJ1-5 . TRBV3-1/TRBV3-2 CASSQDQVRPGNQPQHF TGTGCCAGCAGCCAAGATCAAGTAAGACCAGGGAATCAGCCCCAGCATTTT
. 10 TRBJ2-7 TRBD2 TRBV5-5 CASSLGQGGF TGTGCCAGCAGCTTGGGGCAGGGAGGGTTC
. 14 TRBJ2-5 TRBD2 TRBV5-8 CASSSAAGGETQYF TGTGCCAGCAGCTCAGCCGCGGGGGGAGAGACCCAGTACTTC
. 15 TRBJ1-6 TRBD1 TRBV5-4 CASSVRQGKDSPLHF TGTGCCAGCAGCGTCAGACAGGGGAAGGATTCACCCCTCCACTTT
. 14 TRBJ1-2 . TRBV5-1 CASSLGTANYGYTF TGCGCCAGCAGCCTCGGTACCGCTAACTATGGCTACACCTTC
. 16 TRBJ2-7 . TRBV7-9 CASSPYRPGGPFEQYF TGTGCCAGCAGCCCATATAGGCCTGGGGGCCCCTTCGAGCAGTACTTC
. 15 TRBJ1-1 . TRBV5-5 CASSLEWQGWTEAFF TGTGCCAGCAGCTTGGAGTGGCAGGGATGGACTGAAGCTTTCTTT